Each of the 24 T cell receptor beta chains below was sequenced from the same sample in a study of PD-1 blockade in classical Hodgkin lymphoma. Sample time point: cycle 4 day 1 (C4D1), after less than 7 weeks of nivolumab. Each patient relapsed following autologous stem cell transplantation, and prior brentuximab vedotin exposure differed. Using immunoSEQ multiplex PCR, the repertoire was profiled, and TCRdb retains in-frame clones only, with some absent. The sample has 19,000 or so clones, more than 70% seen once. The sequences come from peripheral blood mononuclear cells (PBMCs), collected before the fourth cycle of nivolumab. Receptors originate from a human donor with classical Hodgkin lymphoma.

This chain uses TRBV29-1 with TRBJ1-2; D is undetermined. From germline, CDR1 is SQVTM and CDR2 ANQGSEA. Trimming pared 4 bases from V and 6 bases from J, leaving 3 bases between. This CDR3 contains 9 residues. CDR3 coding DNA: TGCAGCGTTGCTGATGGCTACACCTTC. It is translated as CSVADGYTF.

V gene TRBV5-1 combines with J gene TRBJ2-7; 9 nucleotides match TRBD1. The CDR3 is made up of 15 amino acids. V lost 2 bases and J lost 1; bases outside the gene matches: 4. The germline CDR1 and CDR2 sequences are SGHRS and YFSETQ. The CDR3 coding sequence is TGCGCCAGCAGCTTAGGAGGACAGGGGTCCTACGAGCAGTACTTC. As protein: CASSLGGQGSYEQYF.

The chain carries TRBV2 and TRBJ2-7; 9 bases match TRBD1. There are 16 residues in the CDR3. The V segment lost 2 bases and the J segment 1 base; nucleotides outside the gene matches: 6. Germline V gene lookup returns CDR1 SNHLY and CDR2 FYNNEI. CDR3 residues: CASSETPGTGSYEQYV. The DNA of the CDR3 is TGTGCCAGCAGTGAAACCCCTGGGACAGGGTCCTACGAGCAGTACGTC.

The V and J genes are TRBV9 and TRBJ2-1, with D uncertain. Germline assignment: CDR1 SGDLS and CDR2 YYNGEE. The CDR3 extends over 15 amino acids. Between the trimmed V and J ends, which lost 3 bases and 0 bases, there was a span of 10 bases. The CDR3 protein is CASSDDASSYNEQFF. The CDR3 DNA reads as TGTGCCAGCAGCGACGACGCAAGCTCCTACAATGAGCAGTTCTTC.

The CDR3 DNA sequence: TGTGCCAGCAGCTTAGGGCGGCAGCCCCAGCATTTT. Encoded protein: CASSLGRQPQHF. The rearrangement links TRBV7-2 to TRBJ1-5; D unresolved. V was shortened by 1 base and J by 7 bases, with 5 bases between the two germline ends. This CDR3 comprises 12 residues. Germline assignment: CDR1 SGHTA and CDR2 FQGNSA.

The chain combines TRBV9 with TRBJ2-2, with a weak D call TRBD2 (5 bases). CDR3 length equals 17 residues. V lost 4 bases and J 4 bases, leaving 20 bases between the germline ends. Per germline, CDR1 SGDLS and CDR2 YYNGEE. DNA of the CDR3: TGTGCCAGCAGCCCCCTCCGAGGACTCGTGAGCACCGGGGAGCTGTTTTTT. It is translated as CASSPLRGLVSTGELFF. The whole variable domain, remainder taken from reference TRBV9 and TRBJ2-2, is DSGVTQTPKHLITATGQRVTLRCSPRSGDLSVYWYQQSLDQGLQFLIQYYNGEERAKGNILERFSAQQFPDLHSELNLSSLELGDSALYFCASSPLRGLVSTGELFFGEGSRLTVL.

The chain couples TRBV30 to TRBJ2-7; weak D call: TRBD1 (5 bases). Trimming removed 0 bases at V and 7 bases at J, with 10 bases between. CDR3 size: 12 residues. From germline, CDR1 is GTSNPN and CDR2 SVGIG (reference sequence). The CDR3 reads CAWSVGVGEQYF. CDR3 bases: TGTGCCTGGAGTGTAGGGGTAGGGGAGCAGTACTTC.

Regarding this clone: At one of its ends the junction is not consistent with the germline gene, which may arise from a read error. The identical CDR3 is also encoded by other nucleotide sequences in the sample. The CDR3 spells CASRDRANTGELFF. Written as DNA, the CDR3 is TGTGCCAGCAGAGACCGAGCGAACACCGGGGAACTGTTTTTT. The V gene is TRBV4-2, the J gene TRBJ2-2, with D perhaps TRBD2 (5 bases). This CDR3 comprises 14 residues. The germline gives CDR1 LGHNA, CDR2 YNFKEQ.

The chain joins TRBV28 to TRBJ1-5; D is possibly TRBD1 (6 bases). Trimming cost V 2 bases and J 7 bases, with 15 bases left between them. Germline V gene data show CDR1 as MDHEN and CDR2 as SYDVKM. This CDR3 has 15 residues. CDR3 in amino acids: CASSLVGGARQPQHF. DNA for the CDR3: TGTGCCAGCAGTTTAGTGGGGGGGGCACGGCAGCCCCAGCATTTT.

The chain employs TRBV4-2 and TRBJ1-2; the D gene is possibly TRBD1 (6 bases). The CDR3 contains 15 residues. Per the germline V gene, CDR1 is LGHNA and CDR2 is YNFKEQ. Trimming stripped 3 bases from V and 3 bases from J, with 14 bases between. CDR3 protein: CASSQERGAHYGYTF. As DNA, the CDR3 is TGTGCCAGCAGCCAGGAACGGGGGGCACACTATGGCTACACCTTC.

The rearrangement links TRBV5-1 to TRBJ2-5, with D perhaps matching TRBD1 (5 bases). This CDR3 contains 14 residues. Germline-derived CDR1 and CDR2 are SGHRS and YFSETQ. V was shortened by 4 bases and J by 2 bases, with 12 bases between the two germline ends. The CDR3 region has the DNA TGCGCCAGCAGCCTATGGACACTTCAAGAGACCCAGTACTTC. It encodes CASSLWTLQETQYF.

This sequence joins TRBV19 and TRBJ2-1; 8 bases line up with TRBD2. With 3 bases clipped from V and 2 bases from J, the junction kept 9 bases outside the gene matches. CDR1 LNHDA and CDR2 SQIVND come from the germline V gene (reference sequence). The CDR3 has 17 amino acids. The CDR3 loop reads CASSIRGRGGPYNEQFF. The CDR3 coding sequence is TGTGCCAGTAGTATTAGAGGTCGGGGGGGACCCTACAATGAGCAGTTCTTC. The full variable domain, in which reference TRBV19 and TRBJ2-1 provide the parts outside the CDR3, is DGGITQSPKYLFRKEGQNVTLSCEQNLNHDAMYWYRQDPGQGLRLIYYSQIVNDFQKGDIAEGYSVSREKKESFPLTVTSAQKNPTAFYLCASSIRGRGGPYNEQFFGPGTRLTVL.

The chain carries TRBV27 and TRBJ1-6; D possibly corresponds to TRBD1 (5 bases). The CDR3 has 21 amino acids. Germline CDR1 MNHEY, CDR2 SMNVEV (reference sequence). V lost 5 bases and J 8 bases, leaving 34 bases between the germline ends. The CDR3 region has the DNA TGTGCCAGCAGTCCGTGGACACCCCGAACTTTGCAAGGAGTCTCCCATTCACCCCTCCACTTT. This translates into CASSPWTPRTLQGVSHSPLHF.

The chain employs TRBV4-3 and TRBJ1-5; the D gene is possibly TRBD1 (5 bases). From germline, CDR1 is LGHNA and CDR2 YSLEER. The V and J ends lost 4 bases and 2 bases respectively, with 12 bases between them. The CDR3 length is 15 residues. CDR3 amino acids: CASSRDSSGNQPQHF. DNA of the CDR3: TGCGCCAGCAGCCGAGACAGTAGTGGCAATCAGCCCCAGCATTTT.

The genes are TRBV7-6 and TRBJ2-1; a possible D gene is TRBD2 (5 bases). The CDR3 has 16 residues. Germline CDR1 is SGHVS and CDR2 is FNYEAQ. With 5 bases removed from V and 6 bases from J, the gap between germline ends came to 20 bases. The CDR3: CASSPPVWGESNEQFF. The CDR3 bases are TGTGCCAGCAGCCCACCCGTTTGGGGAGAGAGCAATGAGCAGTTCTTC.

J is TRBJ2-2 and V is TRBV13, with 7 bases lining up with TRBD1. The V gene end was trimmed by 5 bases and the J gene end by 0 bases; junction bases not matched to a gene: 6. CDR3 size: 16 residues. Germline CDR1 and CDR2: PRHDT and FYEKMQ (reference sequence). In DNA form, the CDR3 reads TGTGCCAGCAGCGACAGGGACAGCCCGAACACCGGGGAGCTGTTTTTT. Amino acids: CASSDRDSPNTGELFF.

The chain has TRBV21-1 and TRBJ2-3; no check of the table's D call, TRBD2, against the DNA was made. TRBV21-1 is tagged as a pseudogene. The CDR3 consists of 17 residues. The CDR3 spells CASSKGAGGIVLDTQYF. CDR3 sequence (DNA): TGTGCCAGCAGCAAAGGGGCAGGCGGGATAGTTTTGGATACGCAGTATTTT.

This sequence joins TRBV21-1 and TRBJ1-6; no DNA check was done on the table's D call, TRBD1. TRBV21-1 is a pseudogene segment. The CDR3 contains 16 residues. DNA for the CDR3: TGTGCCAGCAGCAAAGGTCCGAACAGGCCTAATTCACCCCTCCACTTT. As protein: CASSKGPNRPNSPLHF.

The V call is TRBV5-1, the J call TRBJ2-2; D is ambiguous. Germline lookup yields CDR1 SGHRS and CDR2 YFSETQ. This CDR3 spans 15 amino acids. V shed 0 bases and J shed 3 bases, with 9 bases lying between them. The CDR3 is CASSLGHHYTGELFF. The CDR3 region has the DNA TGCGCCAGCAGCTTGGGCCACCACTACACCGGGGAGCTGTTTTTT. The full variable domain, in which reference TRBV5-1 and TRBJ2-2 provide the parts outside the CDR3, is KAGVTQTPRYLIKTRGQQVTLSCSPISGHRSVSWYQQTPGQGLQFLFEYFSETQRNKGNFPGRFSGRQFSNSRSEMNVSTLELGDSALYLCASSLGHHYTGELFFGEGSRLTVL.

The genes are TRBV4-1 and TRBJ1-5; D is unclear. V was shortened by 1 base and J by 1 base, with 5 bases between the two germline ends. Germline V gene data show CDR1 as MGHRA and CDR2 as YSYEKL. This CDR3 spans 14 amino acids. This chain's CDR3 is CASSQGISNQPQHF. The CDR3 DNA follows: TGCGCCAGCAGCCAAGGGATAAGCAATCAGCCCCAGCATTTT.

The chain's CDR3 is CASSRTGTPGNEQFF. CDR3 coding DNA: TGTGCCAGCAGTCGAACCGGGACTCCCGGCAATGAGCAGTTCTTC. This sequence joins TRBV6-4 and TRBJ2-1, with D tentatively TRBD2 (6 bases). Germline CDR1 MRHNA, CDR2 SNTAGT. The CDR3 is 15 amino acids. V gave up 5 bases and J gave up 6 bases, with 17 bases separating them.

As DNA, the CDR3 is TGTGCCATCAGTGAGTCTGCCGGATACACTGAAGCTTTCTTT. It specifies CAISESAGYTEAFF. The J gene is TRBJ1-1, the V gene TRBV10-3, with D unresolved. Looked up from germline, CDR1 is ENHRY and CDR2 is SYGVKD. V was shortened by 0 bases and J by 3 bases, with 8 bases between the two germline ends. The CDR3 is 14 residues long.

J is TRBJ1-2 and V is TRBV5-1, with D possibly TRBD1 on 6 matching bases. CDR1 and CDR2 from the germline V gene are SGHRS and YFSETQ. Trimming took 4 bases from V and 0 from J, leaving 13 bases between them. The CDR3 has 15 residues. CDR3 sequence reads: CASSRRTEANYGYTF. The DNA of the CDR3 is TGCGCCAGCAGCCGCAGGACAGAAGCTAACTATGGCTACACCTTC.

This chain joins TRBV7-2 and TRBJ2-3, with TRBD2 matching over 7 bases. The J segment lost 2 bases and the V segment lost 1 base, leaving 6 bases of the junction unmatched. CDR1 is SGHTA, CDR2 FQGNSA, per germline. This CDR3 has 16 residues. This CDR3 reads CASSLGSGINTDTQYF. Here the CDR3 DNA reads TGTGCCAGCAGCTTAGGGAGCGGGATAAACACAGATACGCAGTATTTT.